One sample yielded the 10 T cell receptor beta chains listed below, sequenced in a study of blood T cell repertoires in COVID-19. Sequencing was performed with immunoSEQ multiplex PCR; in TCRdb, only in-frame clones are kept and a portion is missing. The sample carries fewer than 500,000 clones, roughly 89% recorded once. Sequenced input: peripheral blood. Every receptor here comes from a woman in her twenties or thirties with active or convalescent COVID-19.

CDR3 nucleotide sequence: TGCGCCAGCAGCTTGGCGACAGGGATAGTAAAGACCCAGTACTTC. This gives the protein CASSLATGIVKTQYF. V and J are TRBV5-1 and TRBJ2-5, with 7 bases identical to TRBD1. V trimming: 0 bases; J trimming: 6 bases; junction bases outside the gene matches: 8. The CDR3 covers 15 residues. Germline CDR1 reads SGHRS; CDR2 reads YFSETQ.

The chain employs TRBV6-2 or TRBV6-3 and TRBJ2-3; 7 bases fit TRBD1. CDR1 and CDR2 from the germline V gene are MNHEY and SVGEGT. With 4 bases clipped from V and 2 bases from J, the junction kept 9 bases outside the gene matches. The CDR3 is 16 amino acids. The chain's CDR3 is CASSWPGQRNTDTQYF. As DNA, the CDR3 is TGTGCCAGCAGTTGGCCGGGACAGAGAAACACAGATACGCAGTATTTT.

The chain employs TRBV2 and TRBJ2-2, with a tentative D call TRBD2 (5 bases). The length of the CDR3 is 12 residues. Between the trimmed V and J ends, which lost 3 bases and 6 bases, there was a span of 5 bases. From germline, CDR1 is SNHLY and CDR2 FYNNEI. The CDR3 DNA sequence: TGTGCCAGCAGTGACGGGGCCGGGGAGCTGTTTTTT. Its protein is CASSDGAGELFF. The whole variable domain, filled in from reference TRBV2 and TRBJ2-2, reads EPEVTQTPSHQVTQMGQEVILRCVPISNHLYFYWYRQILGQKVEFLVSFYNNEISEKSEIFDDQFSVERPDGSNFTLKIRSTKLEDSAMYFCASSDGAGELFFGEGSRLTVL.

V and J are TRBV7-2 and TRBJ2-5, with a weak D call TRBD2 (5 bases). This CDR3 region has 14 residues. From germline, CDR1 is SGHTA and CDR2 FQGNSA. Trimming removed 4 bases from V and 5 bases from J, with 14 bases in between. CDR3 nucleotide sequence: TGTGCCAGCAGCTCCCCGGGAACGGTGGAGACCCAGTACTTC. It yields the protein CASSSPGTVETQYF.

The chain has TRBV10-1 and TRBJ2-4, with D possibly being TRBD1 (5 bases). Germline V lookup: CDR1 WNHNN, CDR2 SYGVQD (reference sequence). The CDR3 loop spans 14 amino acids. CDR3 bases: TGCGATGAACGACCCAGGGAAACGGGAAACATTCAGTACTTC. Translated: CDERPRETGNIQYF.

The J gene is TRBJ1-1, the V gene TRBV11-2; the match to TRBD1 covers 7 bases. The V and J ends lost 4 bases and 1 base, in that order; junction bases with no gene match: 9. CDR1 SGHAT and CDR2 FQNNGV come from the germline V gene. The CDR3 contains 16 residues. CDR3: CASSSQKGAENTEAFF. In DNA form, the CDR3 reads TGTGCCAGCAGCTCGCAAAAGGGGGCTGAGAACACTGAAGCTTTCTTT.

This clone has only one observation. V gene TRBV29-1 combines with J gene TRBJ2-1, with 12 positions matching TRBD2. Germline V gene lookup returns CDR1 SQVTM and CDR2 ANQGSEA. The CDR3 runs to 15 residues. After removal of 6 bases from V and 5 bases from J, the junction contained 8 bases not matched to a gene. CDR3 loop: CSVNHRTSGDNEQFF. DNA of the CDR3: TGCAGCGTCAACCACCGGACTAGCGGGGACAATGAGCAGTTCTTC.

The CDR3 spells CASSQGLGSTEAFF. The CDR3 bases are TGTGCCAGTAGCCAGGGACTGGGGAGCACTGAAGCTTTCTTT. The chain recombines TRBV19 with TRBJ1-1; tentatively, D is TRBD1 (5 bases). CDR1 is LNHDA and CDR2 is SQIVND in the germline V gene (reference sequence). The CDR3 loop spans 14 amino acids. Trimming removed 6 bases from V and 4 bases from J, with 15 bases in between.

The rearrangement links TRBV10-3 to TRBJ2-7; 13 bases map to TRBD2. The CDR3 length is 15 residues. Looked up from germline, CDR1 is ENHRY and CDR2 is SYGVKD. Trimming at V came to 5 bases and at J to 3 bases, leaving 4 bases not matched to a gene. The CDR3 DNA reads TGTGCCATCAGTACTAGCGGGGGGGCTGTCTACGAGCAGTACTTC. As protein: CAISTSGGAVYEQYF.

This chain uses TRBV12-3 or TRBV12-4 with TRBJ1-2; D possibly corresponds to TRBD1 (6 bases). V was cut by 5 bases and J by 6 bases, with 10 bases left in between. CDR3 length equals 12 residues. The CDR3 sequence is CASSLDRNGYTF. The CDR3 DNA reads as TGTGCCAGCAGTCTGGACAGAAATGGCTACACCTTC.